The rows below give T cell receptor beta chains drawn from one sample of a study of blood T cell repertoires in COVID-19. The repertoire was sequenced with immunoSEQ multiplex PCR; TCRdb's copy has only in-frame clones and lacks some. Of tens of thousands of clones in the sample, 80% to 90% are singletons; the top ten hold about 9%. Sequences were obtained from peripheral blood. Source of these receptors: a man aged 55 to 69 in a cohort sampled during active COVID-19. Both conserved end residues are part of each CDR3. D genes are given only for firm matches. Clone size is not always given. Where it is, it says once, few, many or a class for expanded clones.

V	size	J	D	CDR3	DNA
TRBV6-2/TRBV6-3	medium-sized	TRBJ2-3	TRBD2	CASSNGLAADTQYF	TGTGCCAGCAGCAACGGGCTAGCGGCAGATACGCAGTATTTT
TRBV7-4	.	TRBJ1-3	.	CASSLGRSGNTIYF	TGTGCCAGCAGCTTAGGGCGGTCTGGAAACACCATATATTTT
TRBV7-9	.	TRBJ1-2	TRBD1	CASSERGLGQGDGYTF	TGTGCCAGCAGCGAGCGCGGGCTGGGACAGGGGGACGGCTACACCTTC
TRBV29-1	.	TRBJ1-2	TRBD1	CSARGGGFGYGYTF	TGCAGCGCCCGAGGAGGGGGCTTCGGCTATGGCTACACCTTC
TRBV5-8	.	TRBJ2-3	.	CASSLLAGSTDTQYF	TGTGCCAGCAGCTTGCTCGCGGGGAGCACAGATACGCAGTATTTT
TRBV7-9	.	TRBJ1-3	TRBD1	CASTGTVSGNTIYF	TGTGCCAGCACCGGGACAGTATCTGGAAACACCATATATTTT
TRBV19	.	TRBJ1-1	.	CASSKRKGIDEAFF	TGTGCCAGTAGTAAGCGGAAGGGAATTGACGAAGCTTTCTTT
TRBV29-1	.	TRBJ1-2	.	CSVLTRGVEGYTF	TGCAGCGTTTTGACCCGGGGGGTCGAAGGCTACACCTTC
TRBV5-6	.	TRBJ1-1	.	CASSLATGEAFF	TGTGCCAGCAGCTTGGCCACGGGTGAAGCTTTCTTT
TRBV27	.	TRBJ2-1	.	CASSFSPSGEEQFF	TGTGCCAGCAGTTTCTCCCCCTCGGGGGAAGAGCAGTTCTTC
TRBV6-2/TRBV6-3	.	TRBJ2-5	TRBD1	CASSYWGQGLGETQYF	TGTGCCAGCAGTTACTGGGGACAGGGTTTAGGCGAGACCCAGTACTTC
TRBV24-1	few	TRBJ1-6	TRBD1	CATRRDRDSPLHF	TGTGCCACCAGACGGGACAGGGATTCACCCCTCCACTTT
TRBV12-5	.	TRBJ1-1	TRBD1	CASGLVWTGRNTEAFF	TGTGCTAGTGGTTTGGTTTGGACAGGGAGGAACACTGAAGCTTTCTTT
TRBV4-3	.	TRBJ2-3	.	CASSQDRGDTQYF	TGCGCCAGCAGCCAAGATAGGGGAGATACGCAGTATTTT
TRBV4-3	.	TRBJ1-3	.	CASSQHGDIHNTIYF	TGCGCCAGCAGCCAGCACGGGGACATCCATAACACCATATATTTT
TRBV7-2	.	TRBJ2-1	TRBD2	CASSATSGRGSEQFF	TGTGCCAGCAGCGCGACTAGCGGGAGGGGGTCGGAGCAGTTCTTC
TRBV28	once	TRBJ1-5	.	CASRRGEGHYNQPQHF	TGTGCCAGCCGTCGAGGGGAGGGCCACTACAATCAGCCCCAGCATTTT
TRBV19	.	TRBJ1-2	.	CASSTTNYGYTF	TGTGCCAGTAGTACAACAAACTATGGCTACACCTTC
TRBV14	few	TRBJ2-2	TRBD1	CASSTQGLYTGELFF	TGTGCCAGCAGCACACAGGGGTTATACACCGGGGAGCTGTTTTTT
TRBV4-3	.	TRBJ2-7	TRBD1	CASSQAGTASYEQYF	TGCGCCAGCAGCCAAGCTGGGACAGCCTCTTACGAGCAGTACTTC
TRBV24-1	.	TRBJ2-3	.	CATSTGGAGSKTDTQYF	TGTGCCACCAGTACTGGGGGCGCAGGGTCTAAAACAGATACGCAGTATTTT
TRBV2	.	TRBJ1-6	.	CASSEQVYSPLHF	TGTGCCAGCAGTGAACAGGTTTATTCACCCCTCCACTTT
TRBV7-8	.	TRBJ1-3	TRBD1	CASSDRDRSGNTIYF	TGTGCCAGCAGCGACCGGGACAGATCTGGAAACACCATATATTTT
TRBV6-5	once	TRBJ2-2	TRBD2	CASSYEIAGVTGELFF	TGTGCCAGCAGTTACGAAATAGCGGGGGTCACCGGGGAGCTGTTTTTT
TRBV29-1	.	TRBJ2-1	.	CSVEEGAGTGGFF	TGCAGCGTTGAAGAGGGGGCTGGGACCGGAGGGTTCTTC
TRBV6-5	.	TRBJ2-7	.	CASILVPGKVYEQYF	TGTGCCAGCATCCTAGTCCCAGGGAAAGTCTACGAGCAGTACTTC
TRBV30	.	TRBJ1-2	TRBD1	CAWGGQFNYGYTF	TGTGCCTGGGGGGGACAGTTTAACTATGGCTACACCTTC
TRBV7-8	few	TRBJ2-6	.	CASSLGQGRSSSGANVLTF	TGTGCCAGCAGCTTAGGCCAGGGGCGATCGAGCTCTGGGGCCAACGTCCTGACTTTC
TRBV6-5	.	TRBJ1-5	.	CASSYGSGGNQPQHF	TGTGCCAGCAGTTATGGTTCAGGCGGCAATCAGCCCCAGCATTTT
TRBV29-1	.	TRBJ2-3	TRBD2	CSAASGFSTDTQYF	TGCAGCGCTGCTAGCGGATTTTCCACAGATACGCAGTATTTT
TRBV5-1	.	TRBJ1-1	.	CASSPRTDTEAFF	TGCGCCAGCAGCCCTAGGACAGACACTGAAGCTTTCTTT
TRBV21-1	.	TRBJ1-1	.	CASSKRGGAEAFF	TGTGCCAGCAGCAAACGGGGGGGAGCTGAAGCTTTCTTT
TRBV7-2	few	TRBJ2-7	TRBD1	CASRQGVSYEQYF	TGTGCCAGCAGACAGGGGGTCAGCTACGAGCAGTACTTC
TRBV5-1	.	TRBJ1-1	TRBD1	CASSLAGGQANTEAFF	TGCGCCAGCAGCTTGGCTGGAGGACAGGCGAACACTGAAGCTTTCTTT
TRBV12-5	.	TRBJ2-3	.	CASGFRGSDTQYF	TGTGCTAGTGGTTTTAGAGGGTCAGATACGCAGTATTTT
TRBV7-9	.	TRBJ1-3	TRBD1	CASSFRDRHGNTIYF	TGTGCCAGCAGCTTCCGGGACAGGCACGGAAACACCATATATTTT
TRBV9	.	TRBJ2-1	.	CASSGRPFGEQFF	TGTGCCAGCAGCGGCAGGCCCTTCGGTGAGCAGTTCTTC
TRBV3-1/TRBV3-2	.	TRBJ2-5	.	CASSQAGNRQTQYF	TGTGCCAGCAGCCAAGCCGGGAACCGCCAGACCCAGTACTTC
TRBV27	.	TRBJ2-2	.	CASSLSPQGNGELFF	TGTGCCAGCAGTTTATCCCCCCAGGGTAACGGGGAGCTGTTTTTT
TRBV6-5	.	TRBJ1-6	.	CASSFGADNSPLHF	TGTGCCAGCAGTTTTGGCGCGGATAATTCACCCCTCCACTTT
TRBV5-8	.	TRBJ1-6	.	CASSFQGVSPLHF	TGTGCCAGCAGCTTTCAAGGAGTTTCACCCCTCCACTTT
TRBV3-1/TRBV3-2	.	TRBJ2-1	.	CASSLITGNEQFF	TGTGCCAGCAGCCTCATAACAGGGAATGAGCAGTTCTTC
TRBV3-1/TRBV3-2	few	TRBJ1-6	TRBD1	CASRRQGESSPLHF	TGTGCCAGCAGAAGACAGGGGGAGAGTTCACCCCTCCACTTT
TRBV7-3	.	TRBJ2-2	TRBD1	CASRPTGGSTGELFF	TGTGCCAGCAGGCCAACAGGGGGCAGCACCGGGGAGCTGTTTTTT
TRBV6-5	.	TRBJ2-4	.	CASSYSIGASKNIQYF	TGTGCCAGCAGTTACTCGATAGGGGCGAGCAAAAACATTCAGTACTTC
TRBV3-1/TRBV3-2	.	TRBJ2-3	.	CASSQATGGGARTDTQYF	TGTGCCAGCAGCCAAGCTACTGGGGGGGGCGCCAGGACAGATACGCAGTATTTT
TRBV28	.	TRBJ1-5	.	CASSFSSSNQPQHF	TGTGCCAGCAGTTTTTCCTCCAGCAATCAGCCCCAGCATTTT
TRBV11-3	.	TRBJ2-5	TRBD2	CASSFSSGGHRQETQYF	TGTGCCAGCAGCTTTTCTAGCGGGGGCCATCGCCAAGAGACCCAGTACTTC
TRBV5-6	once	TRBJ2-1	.	CASSLWVGGYNEQFF	TGTGCCAGCAGCTTGTGGGTCGGGGGCTACAATGAGCAGTTCTTC
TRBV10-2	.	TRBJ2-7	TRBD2	CASRGTSGRDEQYF	TGCGCCAGCAGGGGGACTAGCGGGAGGGACGAGCAGTACTTC
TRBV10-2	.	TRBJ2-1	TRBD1	CASSGGEGTGIRNEQFF	TGCGCCAGCAGCGGGGGAGAGGGGACAGGGATAAGAAATGAGCAGTTCTTC
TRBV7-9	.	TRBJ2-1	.	CASSLYRSENNEQFF	TGTGCCAGCAGCTTGTACAGGTCCGAAAACAATGAGCAGTTCTTC
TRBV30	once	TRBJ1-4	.	CAWSLTGTEKLFF	TGTGCCTGGAGTCTAACAGGGACTGAAAAACTGTTTTTT
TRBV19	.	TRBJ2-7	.	CASSMFSGYEQYF	TGTGCCAGTAGTATGTTTTCGGGCTACGAGCAGTACTTC
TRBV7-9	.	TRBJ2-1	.	CASSLGGHAYNEQFF	TGTGCCAGCAGCTTAGGGGGGCACGCCTACAATGAGCAGTTCTTC
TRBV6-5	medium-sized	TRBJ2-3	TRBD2	CASSYVRGGRTQYF	TGTGCCAGCAGTTACGTGCGGGGGGGCCGCACGCAGTATTTT